The clone carrying this T cell receptor beta chain is labeled medium-sized. Antigen unknown. Gene names are the mouse ones. Read sequence stops 4 residues before the CDR3 end, and the germline J gene provides the missing end. Extracted RNA was reverse transcribed, and the resulting cDNA served as sequencing template. Sequenced by immunoSEQ multiplex PCR; TCRdb stores in-frame clones only, minus some. The specimen has thousands of clones, none found just once. Time point noted: mouse skin 3 weeks after grafting. Biopsy of skin from recipient mice occurred at grafting and 3 and 6 weeks afterward. The CDR3 is 17 residues long. Germline trimming cut 0 bases from V and 2 bases from J; bases unmatched to any gene: 9. Germline-derived CDR1 and CDR2 are NSQYPW and LRSPGD (reference sequence). This sample is part of a study of CD8+ T cells in alopecia areata. Study context: The authors grafted skin from roughly 6-12-month-old C3H/HeJ donors with spontaneous alopecia onto roughly 6-10-week-old female C3H/HeJ mice.

Study results and caveats: Among the cells sequenced in scalp samples are also the resident alphabeta T cells of normal skin. Researchers report lesional scalp, most notably alopecia totalis/universalis, outstripped normal scalp in clonality.

This receptor was identified in a C3H/HeJ mouse with alopecia areata. Strain haplotype (MHC): H2-k. The rearrangement links TRBV1 to TRBJ2-7, with TRBD1 identical over 8 bases. Sequenced material: skin, taken at week 3. CDR3 protein: CTCSADSRVRGPYEQYF. The sequenced CDR3 bases are TGCACCTGCAGTGCAGATAGCAGGGTCAGGGGGCCCTAT.